One T cell receptor beta chain is described in this entry. Reverse transcription of roughly 0.5 to 1 ug RNA was performed with random hexamers. MiXCR, run by TCRdb on the immunoSEQ multiplex PCR reads, gives a single entry per CDR3 protein. The profile shows 150,000 to 200,000 distinct CDR3 sequences, 90% to 95% of them singletons. The data originate from a study of CD8 T cells in Susac syndrome. The J segment lost 6 bases and the V segment lost 8 bases, leaving 8 bases of the junction unmatched. The CDR3 sequence is 13 residues long. Germline assignment: CDR1 ENHRY and CDR2 SYGVKD. The origin of this receptor is a human donor with multiple sclerosis. Sequences were obtained from CD8+ T cells from PBMCs. The rearrangement uses TRBV10-3 and TRBJ2-3; 7 positions match TRBD1. This CDR3 is CAIGTVSLDTQYF. CDR3 nucleotides: TGTGCCATCGGGACAGTCTCTTTGGATACGCAGTATTTT.